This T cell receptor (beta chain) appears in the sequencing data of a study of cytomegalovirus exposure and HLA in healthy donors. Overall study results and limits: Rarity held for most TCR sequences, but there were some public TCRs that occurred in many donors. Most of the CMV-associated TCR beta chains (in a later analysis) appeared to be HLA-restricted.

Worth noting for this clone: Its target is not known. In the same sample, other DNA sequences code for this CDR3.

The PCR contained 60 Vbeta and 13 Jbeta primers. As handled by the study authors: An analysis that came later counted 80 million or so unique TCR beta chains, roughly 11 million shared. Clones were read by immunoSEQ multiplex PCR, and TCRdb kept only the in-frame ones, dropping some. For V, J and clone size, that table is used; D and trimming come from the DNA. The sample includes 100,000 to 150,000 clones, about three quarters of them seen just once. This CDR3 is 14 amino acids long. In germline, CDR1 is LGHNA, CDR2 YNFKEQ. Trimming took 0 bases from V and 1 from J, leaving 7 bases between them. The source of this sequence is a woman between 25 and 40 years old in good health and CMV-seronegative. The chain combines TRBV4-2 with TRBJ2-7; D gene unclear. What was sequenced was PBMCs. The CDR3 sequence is CASSQERHSYEQYF. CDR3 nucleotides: TGTGCCAGCAGCCAAGAACGACATTCCTACGAGCAGTACTTC.